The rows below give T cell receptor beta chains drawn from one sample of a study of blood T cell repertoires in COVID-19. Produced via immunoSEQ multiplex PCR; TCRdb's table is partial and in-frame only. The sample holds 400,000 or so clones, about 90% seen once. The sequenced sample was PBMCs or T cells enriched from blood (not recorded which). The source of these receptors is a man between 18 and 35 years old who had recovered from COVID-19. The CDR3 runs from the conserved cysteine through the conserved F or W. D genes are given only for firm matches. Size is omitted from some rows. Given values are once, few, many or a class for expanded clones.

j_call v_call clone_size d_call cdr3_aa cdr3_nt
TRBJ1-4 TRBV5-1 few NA CASSLRGRGNEKLFF TGCGCCAGCAGCTTGAGGGGAAGGGGAAATGAAAAACTGTTTTTT
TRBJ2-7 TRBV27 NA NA CASSLPGRGYEQYF TGTGCCAGCAGCCTCCCCGGTCGGGGGTACGAGCAGTACTTC
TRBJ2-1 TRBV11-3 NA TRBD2 CASSLGYRGLADNEQFF TGTGCCAGCAGCTTAGGGTACCGGGGACTAGCAGACAATGAGCAGTTCTTC
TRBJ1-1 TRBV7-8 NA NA CASSPPPRTLRWDTEAFF TGTGCCAGCAGCCCCCCACCACGGACACTTAGATGGGACACTGAAGCTTTCTTT
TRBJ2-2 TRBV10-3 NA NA CAISLTEGGELFF TGTGCCATCAGTCTAACTGAGGGCGGGGAGCTGTTTTTT
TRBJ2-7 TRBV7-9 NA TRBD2 CASSLPPGGASSYEQYF TGTGCCAGCAGCTTACCGCCGGGAGGGGCTAGCTCCTACGAGCAGTACTTC
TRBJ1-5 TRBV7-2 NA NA CASRPSGLANQPQHF TGTGCCAGCCGCCCCTCGGGGTTGGCAAATCAGCCCCAGCATTTT
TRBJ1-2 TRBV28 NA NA CASTRQDAYGYTF TGTGCCAGCACCCGGCAGGATGCCTATGGCTACACCTTC
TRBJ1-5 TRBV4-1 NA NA CASSQVRGDNQPQHF TGCGCCAGCAGCCAAGTTCGGGGAGACAATCAGCCCCAGCATTTT
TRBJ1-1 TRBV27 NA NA CASSPWTAKNTEAFF TGTGCCAGCAGTCCCTGGACAGCAAAGAACACTGAAGCTTTCTTT
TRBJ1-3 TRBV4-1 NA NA CASSQTDNGHSGNTIYF TGCGCCAGCAGCCAAACGGACAACGGCCACTCTGGAAACACCATATATTTT
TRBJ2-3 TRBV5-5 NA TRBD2 CASSFETSGGAEDTQYF TGTGCCAGCAGCTTCGAGACTAGCGGGGGGGCCGAAGATACGCAGTATTTT
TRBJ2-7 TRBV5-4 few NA CASSVGGSSYEQYF TGTGCCAGCAGCGTTGGTGGCTCCTCCTACGAGCAGTACTTC
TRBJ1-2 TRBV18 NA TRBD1 CASSQGVENGYTF TGTGCCAGTTCCCAGGGGGTGGAGAACGGCTACACCTTC
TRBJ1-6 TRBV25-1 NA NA CASTSWEGVSPLHF TGTGCCAGCACCTCGTGGGAGGGGGTCTCACCCCTCCACTTT
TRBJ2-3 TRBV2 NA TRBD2 CATGLETTDTQYF TGTGCCACCGGACTAGAAACCACAGATACGCAGTATTTT
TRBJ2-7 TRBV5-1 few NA CASSPQGYEQYF TGCGCCAGCAGCCCCCAGGGTTACGAGCAGTACTTC
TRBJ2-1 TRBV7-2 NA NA CASSLARYNEQFF TGTGCCAGCAGCTTAGCGCGGTACAATGAGCAGTTCTTC
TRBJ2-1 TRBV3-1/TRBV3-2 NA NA CASSQDLGGTNSYNEQFF TGTGCCAGCAGCCAAGATCTCGGCGGGACGAACTCCTACAATGAGCAGTTCTTC
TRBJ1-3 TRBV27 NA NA CASSPSASGNTIYF TGTGCCAGCAGTCCTAGTGCATCTGGAAACACCATATATTTT
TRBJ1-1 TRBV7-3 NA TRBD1 CASSSTSTGGTEAFF TGTGCCAGCAGCTCCACATCGACAGGGGGGACTGAAGCTTTCTTT
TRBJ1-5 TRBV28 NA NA CASSSTGFVQPQHF TGTGCCAGCAGTTCAACAGGGTTTGTACAGCCCCAGCATTTT
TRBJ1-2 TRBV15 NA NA CATSRQGYGYTF TGTGCCACCAGCAGGCAGGGCTATGGCTACACCTTC
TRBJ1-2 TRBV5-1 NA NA CASSGETANYGYTF TGCGCCAGCTCCGGGGAAACTGCTAACTATGGCTACACCTTC
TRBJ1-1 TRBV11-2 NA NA CASSLDQGGTEAFF TGTGCCAGCAGCTTAGACCAAGGAGGGACTGAAGCTTTCTTT
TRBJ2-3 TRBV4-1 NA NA CASSQEGSGADTQYF TGCGCCAGCAGCCAAGAGGGGAGCGGCGCAGATACGCAGTATTTT
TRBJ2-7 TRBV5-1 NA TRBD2 CASSSQAGSSYEQYF TGCGCCAGCAGCTCACAAGCGGGGAGCTCCTACGAGCAGTACTTC
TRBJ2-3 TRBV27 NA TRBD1 CASSDDRGLTDTQYF TGTGCCAGCAGTGACGACAGGGGGCTGACAGATACGCAGTATTTT
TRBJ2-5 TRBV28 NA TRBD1 CASDRDRGETQYF TGTGCCAGTGACCGGGACAGGGGAGAGACCCAGTACTTC
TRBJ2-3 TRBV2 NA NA CASSRDRPGTDTQYF TGTGCCAGCAGTCGAGACAGGCCTGGCACAGATACGCAGTATTTT
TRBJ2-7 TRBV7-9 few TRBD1 CASSLGDWGQETYYEQYF TGTGCCAGCAGCTTAGGTGATTGGGGACAGGAAACCTACTACGAGCAGTACTTC
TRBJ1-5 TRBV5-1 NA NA CASSMDISPNQPQHF TGCGCCAGCAGCATGGACATTAGCCCCAATCAGCCCCAGCATTTT
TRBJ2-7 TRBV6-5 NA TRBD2 CASTPGLASYEQYF TGTGCCAGCACTCCGGGACTAGCATCCTACGAGCAGTACTTC
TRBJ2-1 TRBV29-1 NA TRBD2 CSVEDRGGLVGEQFF TGCAGCGTTGAAGATCGGGGGGGGCTCGTAGGTGAGCAGTTCTTC
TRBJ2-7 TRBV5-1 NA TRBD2 CASSFTAGVEEQYF TGCGCCAGCAGCTTTACGGCGGGAGTGGAGGAGCAGTACTTC
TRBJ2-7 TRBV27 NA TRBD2 CASSRPGLAGVYEQYF TGTGCCAGCAGCCGCCCGGGACTAGCGGGGGTATACGAGCAGTACTTC
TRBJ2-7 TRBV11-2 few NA CASSQDYYEQYF TGTGCCAGCAGCCAGGATTACTACGAGCAGTACTTC
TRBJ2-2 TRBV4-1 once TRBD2 CASSLTGAGVPTGELFF TGCGCCAGCAGCCTGACTGGAGCGGGAGTTCCCACCGGGGAGCTGTTTTTT
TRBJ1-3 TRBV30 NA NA CALGQSGNTIYF TGTGCCTTGGGGCAGTCTGGAAACACCATATATTTT
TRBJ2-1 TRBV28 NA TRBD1 CASRGQGIYNEQFF TGTGCCAGCAGGGGACAGGGGATCTACAATGAGCAGTTCTTC
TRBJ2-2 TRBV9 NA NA CASSVSDTGELFF TGTGCCAGCAGCGTATCCGACACCGGGGAGCTGTTTTTT
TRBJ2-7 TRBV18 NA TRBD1 CASSPPGTGGYEQYF TGTGCCAGCTCACCACCAGGAACAGGGGGGTACGAGCAGTACTTC